The T cell receptor (beta chain) described here comes from a study of regulatory T cells in long-lasting Graves disease. This clonotype was seen many times. Its antigen is still unknown. Library construction for TCR beta used iRepertoire HTBI primers and Arm-PCR of CDR3 regions. In TCRdb, the multiplex PCR reads were re-called with MiXCR into one record per CDR3 protein. The sample contains a few hundred thousand distinct CDR3 sequences, around a sixth of which appear only once. Findings and limits, study-wide: Shared public clonotypes totalled fewer than 3,000 in persistent patients, compared with over 800 in new patients.

The CDR3 has 15 residues. Looked up from germline, CDR1 is SGHDT and CDR2 is YYEEEE. The V segment lost 4 bases and the J segment 5 bases; nucleotides outside the gene matches: 2. The time point was: newly diagnosed GD, antithyroid drugs for less than 3 months. The TCR library was made from RNA extracted from PBMCs. The same data also went into a second study, on T cells in Graves' hyperthyroidism and ophthalmopathy. That source reports: Those with hyperthyroidism were 18 to 65 years old, newly diagnosed, and ill for under 2 months.

This specimen consisted of peripheral blood mononuclear cells (PBMCs), obtained at new diagnosis, from a patient treated with antithyroid drugs. This chain uses TRBV5-6 with TRBJ2-1, with 14 bases fitting TRBD2. This receptor was identified in a woman aged 30 to 39 with Graves disease. DNA for the CDR3: TGTGCCAGCAGCAGGACTAGCGGGGGGCACAATGAGCAGTTCTTC. Protein sequence: CASSRTSGGHNEQFF.